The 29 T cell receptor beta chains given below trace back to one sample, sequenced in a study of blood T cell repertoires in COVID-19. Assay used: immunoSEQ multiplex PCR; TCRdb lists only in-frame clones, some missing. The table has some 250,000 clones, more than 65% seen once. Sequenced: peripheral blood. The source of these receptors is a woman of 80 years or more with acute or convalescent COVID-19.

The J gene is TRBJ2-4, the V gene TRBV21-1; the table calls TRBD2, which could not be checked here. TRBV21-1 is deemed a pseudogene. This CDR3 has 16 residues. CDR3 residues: CASSNSRTPLKNIQYF. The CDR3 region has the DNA TGTGCCAGCAGCAATTCAAGGACTCCCCTCAAAAACATTCAGTACTTC.

The DNA for the CDR3 is TGTGCCAGTGCGATCCAGGGCGCGGGATGGTGGCAGCCCCAGCATTTT. As protein: CASAIQGAGWWQPQHF. The chain couples TRBV19 to TRBJ1-5; a weak D match, TRBD1 (5 bases). This CDR3 comprises 16 residues. Germline assignment: CDR1 LNHDA and CDR2 SQIVND (reference sequence). V was trimmed by 8 bases and J by 7 bases, leaving 24 bases between them. The full variable domain, rest sourced from reference TRBV19 and TRBJ1-5, is DGGITQSPKYLFRKEGQNVTLSCEQNLNHDAMYWYRQDPGQGLRLIYYSQIVNDFQKGDIAEGYSVSREKKESFPLTVTSAQKNPTAFYLCASAIQGAGWWQPQHFGDGTRLSIL.

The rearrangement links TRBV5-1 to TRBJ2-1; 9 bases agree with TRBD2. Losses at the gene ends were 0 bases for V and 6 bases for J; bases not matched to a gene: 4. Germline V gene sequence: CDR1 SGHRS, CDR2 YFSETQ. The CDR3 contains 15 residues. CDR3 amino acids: CASSLAGGGANEQFF. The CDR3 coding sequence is TGCGCCAGCAGCTTGGCTGGCGGGGGGGCCAATGAGCAGTTCTTC.

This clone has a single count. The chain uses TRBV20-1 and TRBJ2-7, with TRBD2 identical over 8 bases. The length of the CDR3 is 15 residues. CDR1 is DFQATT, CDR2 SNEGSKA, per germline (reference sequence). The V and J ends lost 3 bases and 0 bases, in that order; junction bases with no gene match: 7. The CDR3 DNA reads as TGCAGTGCTAGTCCGGGGGGGGGCTCCTCCTACGAGCAGTACTTC. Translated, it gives CSASPGGGSSYEQYF.

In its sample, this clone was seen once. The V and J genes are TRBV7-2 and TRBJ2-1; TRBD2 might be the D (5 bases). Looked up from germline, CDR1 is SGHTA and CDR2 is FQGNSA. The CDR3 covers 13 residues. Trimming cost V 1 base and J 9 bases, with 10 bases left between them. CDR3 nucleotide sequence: TGTGCCAGCAGCTTAGGCCCCGAGGGTGAGCAGTTCTTC. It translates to CASSLGPEGEQFF.

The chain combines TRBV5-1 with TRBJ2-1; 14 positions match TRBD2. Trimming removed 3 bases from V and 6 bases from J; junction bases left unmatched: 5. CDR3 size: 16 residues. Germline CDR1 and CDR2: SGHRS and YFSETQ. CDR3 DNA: TGCGCCAGCAGCTCAACCGGGACTAGCGGGGGCAATGAGCAGTTCTTC. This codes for CASSSTGTSGGNEQFF.

CDR3 nucleotide sequence: TGTGCCAGCAGCCAAGCCGGTTCTGCCCCCTACGAGCAGTACTTC. Translation gives CASSQAGSAPYEQYF. The chain recombines TRBV3-1 (or the pseudogene TRBV3-2) with TRBJ2-7, with D unclear. Germline values: CDR1 LGHDT, CDR2 YNNKEL (reference sequence). CDR3 length: 15 amino acids. V lost 1 base, J lost 2 bases, and 12 bases lay in between.

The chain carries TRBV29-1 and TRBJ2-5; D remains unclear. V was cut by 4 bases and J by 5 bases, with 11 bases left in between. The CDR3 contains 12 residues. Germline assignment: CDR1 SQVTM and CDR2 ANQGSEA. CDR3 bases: TGCAGCGTTGTTCCGGGTGAGGAGACCCAGTACTTC. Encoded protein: CSVVPGEETQYF.

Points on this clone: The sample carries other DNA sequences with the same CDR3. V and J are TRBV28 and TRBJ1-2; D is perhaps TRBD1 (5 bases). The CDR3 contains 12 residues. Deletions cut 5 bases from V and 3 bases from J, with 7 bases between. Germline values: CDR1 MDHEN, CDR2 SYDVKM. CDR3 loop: CASSPRDYGYTF. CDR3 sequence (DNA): TGTGCCAGCAGTCCCAGGGACTATGGCTACACCTTC.

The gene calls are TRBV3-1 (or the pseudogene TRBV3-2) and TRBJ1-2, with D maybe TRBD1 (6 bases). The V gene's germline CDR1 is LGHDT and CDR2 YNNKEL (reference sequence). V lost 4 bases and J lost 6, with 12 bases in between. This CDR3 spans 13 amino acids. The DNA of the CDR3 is TGTGCCAGCAGCCCACAGGGTTCTCATGGCTACACCTTC. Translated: CASSPQGSHGYTF.

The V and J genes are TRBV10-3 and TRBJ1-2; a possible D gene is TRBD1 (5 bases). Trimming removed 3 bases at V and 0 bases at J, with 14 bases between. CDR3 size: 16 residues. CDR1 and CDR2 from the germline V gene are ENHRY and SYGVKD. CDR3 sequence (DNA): TGTGCCATCAGTGATCCCGACAGACCATCTAACTATGGCTACACCTTC. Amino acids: CAISDPDRPSNYGYTF.

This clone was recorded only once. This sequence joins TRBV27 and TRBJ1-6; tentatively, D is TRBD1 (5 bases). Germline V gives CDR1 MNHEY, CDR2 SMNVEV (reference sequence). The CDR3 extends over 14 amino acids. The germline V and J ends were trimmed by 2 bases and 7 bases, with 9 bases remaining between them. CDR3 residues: CASSLRGTNSPLHF. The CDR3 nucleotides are TGTGCCAGCAGTTTAAGGGGAACCAATTCACCCCTCCACTTT.

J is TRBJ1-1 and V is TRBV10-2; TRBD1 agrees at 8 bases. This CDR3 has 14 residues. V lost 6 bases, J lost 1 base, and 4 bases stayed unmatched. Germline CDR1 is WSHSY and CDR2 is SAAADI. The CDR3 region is CASSDRGGNTEAFF. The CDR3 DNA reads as TGCGCCAGCAGCGACAGGGGAGGGAACACTGAAGCTTTCTTT.

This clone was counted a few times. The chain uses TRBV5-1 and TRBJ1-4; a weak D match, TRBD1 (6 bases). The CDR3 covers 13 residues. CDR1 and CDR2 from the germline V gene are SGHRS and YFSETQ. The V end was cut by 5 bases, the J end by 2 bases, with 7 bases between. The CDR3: CASRQGTNEKLFF. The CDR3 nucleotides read TGCGCCAGCAGGCAGGGGACTAATGAAAAACTGTTTTTT.

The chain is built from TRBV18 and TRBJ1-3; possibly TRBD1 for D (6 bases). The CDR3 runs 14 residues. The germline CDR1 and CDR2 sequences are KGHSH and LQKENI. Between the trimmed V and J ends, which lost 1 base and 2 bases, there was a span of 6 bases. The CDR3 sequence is CASSPQGAGNTIYF. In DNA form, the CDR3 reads TGTGCCAGCTCACCACAGGGGGCTGGAAACACCATATATTTT.

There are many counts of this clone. The CDR3 region is CASSPQRGLPGANVLTF. For the CDR3, the DNA is TGTGCCAGCAGTCCCCAAAGGGGCCTCCCTGGGGCCAACGTCCTGACTTTC. The chain links TRBV6-6 to TRBJ2-6, with D perhaps TRBD1 (5 bases). The germline V gene has CDR1 MNHNY and CDR2 SVGAGI (reference sequence). The CDR3 runs to 17 residues. Trimming removed 5 bases at V and 2 bases at J, with 16 bases between.

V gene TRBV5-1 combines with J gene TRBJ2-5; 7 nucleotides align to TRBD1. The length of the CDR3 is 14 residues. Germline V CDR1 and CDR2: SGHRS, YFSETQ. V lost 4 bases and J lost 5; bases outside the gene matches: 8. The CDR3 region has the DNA TGCGCCAGCAGCGTTGAGGGGGCGGGTGAGACCCAGTACTTC. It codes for CASSVEGAGETQYF.

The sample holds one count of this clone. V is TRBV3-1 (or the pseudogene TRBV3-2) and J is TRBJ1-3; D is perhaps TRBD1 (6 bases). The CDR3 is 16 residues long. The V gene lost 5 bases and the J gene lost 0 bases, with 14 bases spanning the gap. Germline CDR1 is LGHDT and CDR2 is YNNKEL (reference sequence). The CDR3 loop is CASSTQGTSSGNTIYF. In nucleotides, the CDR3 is TGTGCCAGCAGCACACAGGGTACTAGCTCTGGAAACACCATATATTTT.

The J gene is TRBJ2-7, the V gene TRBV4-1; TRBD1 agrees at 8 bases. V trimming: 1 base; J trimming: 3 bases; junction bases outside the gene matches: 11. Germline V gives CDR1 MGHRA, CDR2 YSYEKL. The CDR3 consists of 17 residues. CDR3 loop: CASSQALDRAEGYEQYF. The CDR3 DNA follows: TGCGCCAGCAGCCAAGCCCTGGACAGGGCAGAGGGCTACGAGCAGTACTTC.

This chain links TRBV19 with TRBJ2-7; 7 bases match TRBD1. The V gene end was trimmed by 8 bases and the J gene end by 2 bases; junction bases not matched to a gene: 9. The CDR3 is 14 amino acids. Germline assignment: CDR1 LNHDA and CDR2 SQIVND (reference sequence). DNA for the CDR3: TGTGCCAGTGGGCCTCGGGACAGACCCTACGAGCAGTACTTC. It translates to CASGPRDRPYEQYF.

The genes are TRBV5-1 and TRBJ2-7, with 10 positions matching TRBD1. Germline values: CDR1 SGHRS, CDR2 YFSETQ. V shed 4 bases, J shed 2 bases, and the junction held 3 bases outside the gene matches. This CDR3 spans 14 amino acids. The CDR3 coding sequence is TGCGCCAGCAGCAAGGACAGGGGGACCTACGAGCAGTACTTC. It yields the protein CASSKDRGTYEQYF. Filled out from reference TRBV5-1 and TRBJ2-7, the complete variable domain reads KAGVTQTPRYLIKTRGQQVTLSCSPISGHRSVSWYQQTPGQGLQFLFEYFSETQRNKGNFPGRFSGRQFSNSRSEMNVSTLELGDSALYLCASSKDRGTYEQYFGPGTRLTVT.

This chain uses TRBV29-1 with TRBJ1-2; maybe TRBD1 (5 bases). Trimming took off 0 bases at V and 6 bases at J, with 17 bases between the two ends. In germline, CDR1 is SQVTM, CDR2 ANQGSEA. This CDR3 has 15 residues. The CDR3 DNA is TGCAGCGTTGAAGATTTTAGGGGAAGTGGTGATGGCTACACCTTC. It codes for CSVEDFRGSGDGYTF.

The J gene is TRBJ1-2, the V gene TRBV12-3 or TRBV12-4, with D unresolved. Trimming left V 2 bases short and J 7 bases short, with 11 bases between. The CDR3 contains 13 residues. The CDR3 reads CASSLPGLGGYTF. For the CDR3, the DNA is TGTGCCAGCAGTTTACCGGGATTGGGTGGCTACACCTTC.

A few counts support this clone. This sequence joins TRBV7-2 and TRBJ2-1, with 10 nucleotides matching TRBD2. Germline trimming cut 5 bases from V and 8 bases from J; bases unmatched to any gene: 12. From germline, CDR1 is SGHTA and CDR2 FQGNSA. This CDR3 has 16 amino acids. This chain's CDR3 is CASSPDQRGGPDEQFF. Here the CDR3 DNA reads TGTGCCAGCAGCCCTGACCAGCGGGGGGGTCCCGATGAGCAGTTCTTC.

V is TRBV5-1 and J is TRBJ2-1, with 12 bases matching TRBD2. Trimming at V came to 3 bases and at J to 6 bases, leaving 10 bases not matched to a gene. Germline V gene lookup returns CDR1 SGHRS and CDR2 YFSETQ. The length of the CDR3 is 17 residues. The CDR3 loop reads CASSSGLAGSLSNEQFF. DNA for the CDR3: TGCGCCAGCAGCTCAGGACTAGCGGGGTCTCTAAGCAATGAGCAGTTCTTC.

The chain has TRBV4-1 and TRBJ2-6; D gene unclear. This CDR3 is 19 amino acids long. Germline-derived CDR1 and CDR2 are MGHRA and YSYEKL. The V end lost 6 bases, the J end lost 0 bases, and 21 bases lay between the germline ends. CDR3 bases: TGCGCCAGCAGGCCGCCCACCGCTTCCGTTAGCTCTGGGGCCAACGTCCTGACTTTC. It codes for CASRPPTASVSSGANVLTF.

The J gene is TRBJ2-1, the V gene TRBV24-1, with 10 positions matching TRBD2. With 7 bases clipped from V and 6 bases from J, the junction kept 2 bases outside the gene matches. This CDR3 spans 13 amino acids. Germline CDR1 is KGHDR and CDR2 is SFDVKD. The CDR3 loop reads CATRASGSNEQFF. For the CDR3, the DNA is TGTGCCACCAGGGCTAGCGGGAGCAATGAGCAGTTCTTC.

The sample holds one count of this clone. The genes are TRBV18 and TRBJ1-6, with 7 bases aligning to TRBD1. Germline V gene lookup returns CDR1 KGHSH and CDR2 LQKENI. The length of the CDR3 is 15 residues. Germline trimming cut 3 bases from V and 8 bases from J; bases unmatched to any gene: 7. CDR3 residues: CASSPGYRGDSPLHF. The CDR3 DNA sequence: TGTGCCAGCTCACCGGGGTACAGGGGCGATTCACCCCTCCACTTT.

The CDR3 DNA reads as TGTGCCAGTAGTATAAAACTCGGTAATCAGCCCCAGCATTTT. Its protein is CASSIKLGNQPQHF. The gene calls are TRBV19 and TRBJ1-5, with D hard to call. With 2 bases removed from V and 4 bases from J, the gap between germline ends came to 9 bases. The CDR3 extends over 14 amino acids. Germline V gene sequence: CDR1 LNHDA, CDR2 SQIVND (reference sequence). The whole variable domain, filled in from reference TRBV19 and TRBJ1-5, reads DGGITQSPKYLFRKEGQNVTLSCEQNLNHDAMYWYRQDPGQGLRLIYYSQIVNDFQKGDIAEGYSVSREKKESFPLTVTSAQKNPTAFYLCASSIKLGNQPQHFGDGTRLSIL.